This section outlines one TCR beta chain sequence together with its context. Its antigen is still unknown. The sample comes from a study of long-term antiretroviral therapy in people with HIV. Broader study findings: Clonal expansions arising prior to ART prevailed in the repertoire at every time point. Once patients were on ART, diversity went higher but still fell short of transplant donor controls.

Germline V CDR1 and CDR2: MNHEY, SMNVEV (reference sequence). V dropped 2 bases and J dropped 7; count of bases not matched to a gene: 9. The CDR3 is 16 amino acids. It was version v3.0 of the immunoSEQ assay that was run at survey level. TCRdb keeps only in-frame clones here, not all; method: immunoSEQ multiplex PCR. The sample holds roughly 37,000 clones; 80% are singletons and the top ten take around 5.8%. The chain couples TRBV27 to TRBJ2-1; TRBD2 matches at 9 bases. This sequence originates from a man aged 25-40 years with HIV. The sequences come from unsorted PBMCs, collected 3.4 years after starting antiretroviral therapy. The CDR3 protein is CASSLGVGLALNEQFF. The CDR3 DNA is TGTGCCAGCAGTTTAGGGGTGGGACTAGCTCTAAATGAGCAGTTCTTC.